The 18 T cell receptor beta chains listed next were all sequenced from one sample in a study of PD-L1 blockade in urothelial cancer. Some clones are missing from TCRdb's copy, which holds only in-frame ones; the method was immunoSEQ multiplex PCR. The sample lists around 68,000 clones; about 81% were seen once. The time point is: pretreatment peripheral blood. The sequences come from PBMCs, collected around atezolizumab (anti-PD-L1) treatment. The receptors derive from a man aged 65 to 79 with urothelial cancer.

This clone was seen a few times. The rearrangement uses TRBV7-2 and TRBJ2-7; TRBD2 might be the D (6 bases). CDR3 length: 15 amino acids. V was clipped by 1 base and J by 3 bases, with 13 bases between them. Germline CDR1 reads SGHTA; CDR2 reads FQGNSA. Here the CDR3 reads CASSLEGLGGYEQYF. In DNA, the CDR3 is TGTGCCAGCAGCTTAGAGGGACTTGGTGGCTACGAGCAGTACTTC.

This clone was counted a single time. This chain uses TRBV19 with TRBJ2-7; D is uncertain. The CDR3 length is 13 residues. The V gene lost 7 bases and the J gene lost 0 bases, with 10 bases spanning the gap. CDR1 and CDR2 from the germline V gene are LNHDA and SQIVND (reference sequence). CDR3 amino acids: CASKSESSYEQYF. CDR3 coding DNA: TGTGCCAGTAAGAGCGAAAGCTCCTACGAGCAGTACTTC.

This clone was detected only once. The chain combines TRBV7-2 with TRBJ2-5, with D possibly TRBD2 on 6 matching bases. V gave up 7 bases and J gave up 4 bases, with 10 bases separating them. The CDR3 totals 12 residues. Germline lookup yields CDR1 SGHTA and CDR2 FQGNSA. The DNA of the CDR3 is TGTGCCAGCACCAGGCGGGGAGAGACCCAGTACTTC. This translates into CASTRRGETQYF.

This clone was detected only a few times. The chain uses TRBV6-5 and TRBJ1-4; D is possibly TRBD1 (5 bases). The CDR3 contains 12 residues. V dropped 8 bases and J dropped 6 bases, with 10 bases sitting between them. Per the germline V gene, CDR1 is MNHEY and CDR2 is SVGAGI. The CDR3 protein is CASGRGYEKLFF. For the CDR3, the DNA is TGTGCCAGCGGCCGGGGGTATGAAAAACTGTTTTTT.

The rearrangement links TRBV9 to TRBJ1-5; TRBD1 might be the D (6 bases). The CDR3 has 15 amino acids. Germline V gene lookup returns CDR1 SGDLS and CDR2 YYNGEE. Trimming removed 0 bases at V and 7 bases at J, with 14 bases between. The CDR3 loop is CASSVGGTPGQPQHF. The CDR3 nucleotides are TGTGCCAGCAGCGTAGGAGGGACACCAGGACAGCCCCAGCATTTT.

This chain uses TRBV11-2 with TRBJ2-2; possible D gene TRBD2, 6 bases. V was cut by 0 bases and J by 2 bases, with 10 bases left in between. Germline V gene sequence: CDR1 SGHAT, CDR2 FQNNGV. This CDR3 comprises 16 residues. In nucleotides, the CDR3 is TGTGCCAGCAGCTTAGAGTTGGGACTTAACACCGGGGAGCTGTTTTTT. Protein product: CASSLELGLNTGELFF. Looking up the rest from reference TRBV11-2 and TRBJ2-2 gives the full variable domain: EAGVAQSPRYKIIEKRQSVAFWCNPISGHATLYWYQQILGQGPKLLIQFQNNGVVDDSQLPKDRFSAERLKGVDSTLKIQPAKLEDSAVYLCASSLELGLNTGELFFGEGSRLTVL.

This clone was counted a few times. The chain combines TRBV5-1 with TRBJ2-5; D is perhaps TRBD1 (6 bases). Germline values: CDR1 SGHRS, CDR2 YFSETQ. With 4 bases removed from V and 0 bases from J, the gap between germline ends came to 10 bases. This CDR3 is 14 amino acids long. CDR3 in amino acids: CASSVDSNQETQYF. Written as DNA, the CDR3 is TGCGCCAGCAGCGTGGACAGTAACCAAGAGACCCAGTACTTC.

V is TRBV5-6 and J is TRBJ2-2; D possibly corresponds to TRBD2 (5 bases). The length of the CDR3 is 14 residues. V was pared by 0 bases and J by 8 bases, with 11 bases between. Germline-derived CDR1 and CDR2 are SGHDT and YYEEEE. CDR3 region: CASSLAVREGELFF. DNA for the CDR3: TGTGCCAGCAGCTTGGCGGTGAGGGAGGGGGAGCTGTTTTTT.

V gene TRBV20-1 combines with J gene TRBJ1-1, with D uncertain. V gave up 3 bases and J gave up 1 base, with 3 bases separating them. CDR3 length: 11 amino acids. Germline loops: CDR1 DFQATT, CDR2 SNEGSKA (reference sequence). CDR3 protein: CSASRNTEAFF. As DNA, the CDR3 is TGCAGTGCTAGCCGGAACACTGAAGCTTTCTTT.

The sample holds one count of this clone. V is TRBV19 and J is TRBJ2-3; tentative D call: TRBD1 (6 bases). CDR3 length: 16 residues. V was trimmed by 1 base and J by 1 base, leaving 12 bases between them. Germline V gene sequence: CDR1 LNHDA, CDR2 SQIVND (reference sequence). The CDR3 nucleotides read TGTGCCAGTAGTATAGGACCAGGGGTTGGCACAGATACGCAGTATTTT. This codes for CASSIGPGVGTDTQYF.

The rearrangement links TRBV7-2 to TRBJ2-1; 8 bases map to TRBD1. This CDR3 comprises 14 residues. Germline V gene sequence: CDR1 SGHTA, CDR2 FQGNSA. V shed 1 base, J shed 7 bases, and the junction held 3 bases outside the gene matches. CDR3 sequence (DNA): TGTGCCAGCAGCTTAGTTGGGACAGGTAATGAGCAGTTCTTC. Translated, it gives CASSLVGTGNEQFF.

The V call is TRBV5-8, the J call TRBJ1-5, with a tentative D call TRBD1 (6 bases). The CDR3 loop spans 12 amino acids. The germline V and J ends were trimmed by 6 bases and 7 bases, with 11 bases remaining between them. The germline gives CDR1 SGHTS, CDR2 YDEGEE. This CDR3 reads CASNTGYQPQHF. For the CDR3, the DNA is TGTGCCAGCAACACAGGGTACCAGCCCCAGCATTTT.

The chain is built from TRBV6-5 and TRBJ2-5, with 8 bases matching TRBD1. This CDR3 spans 14 amino acids. Germline V CDR1 and CDR2: MNHEY, SVGAGI. V was pared by 6 bases and J by 5 bases, with 8 bases of the junction left unmatched. Here the CDR3 DNA reads TGTGCCAGCAGCTGGGACAGGAGCGGGGAGACCCAGTACTTC. As protein: CASSWDRSGETQYF.

Only a few counts were recorded for this clone. The chain uses TRBV10-3 and TRBJ1-2, with 9 bases matching TRBD1. The CDR3 extends over 14 amino acids. Per the germline V gene, CDR1 is ENHRY and CDR2 is SYGVKD. The ends lost 2 bases at V and 2 bases at J; junction bases unmatched: 0. Written as DNA, the CDR3 is TGTGCCATCAGTGAGGGGACAGGGAACTATGGCTACACCTTC. Encoded protein: CAISEGTGNYGYTF.

This clone has only a few counts. The V gene is TRBV29-1, the J gene TRBJ1-1; no clear D. The ends were cut back, 8 bases at V and 8 bases at J, with 18 bases in the middle. This CDR3 spans 12 amino acids. In germline, CDR1 is SQVTM, CDR2 ANQGSEA. Here the CDR3 reads CSLTRPSGEAFF. The CDR3 nucleotides read TGCAGCCTAACCCGACCTTCGGGGGAAGCTTTCTTT.

This chain uses TRBV19 with TRBJ1-2; tentatively, D is TRBD1 (6 bases). Trimming pared 5 bases from V and 4 bases from J, leaving 20 bases between. CDR1 is LNHDA, CDR2 SQIVND, per germline (reference sequence). This CDR3 region has 16 residues. CDR3 sequence: CASSPLPRQESYGYTF. CDR3 nucleotide sequence: TGTGCCAGTAGTCCTCTCCCCCGACAGGAGAGCTATGGCTACACCTTC.

This chain uses TRBV19 with TRBJ2-1, with 8 positions matching TRBD2. The ends lost 5 bases at V and 4 bases at J; junction bases unmatched: 10. This CDR3 has 16 amino acids. Germline V gene sequence: CDR1 LNHDA, CDR2 SQIVND (reference sequence). CDR3 sequence reads: CASSWGTSGGYNEQFF. Written as DNA, the CDR3 is TGTGCCAGTAGTTGGGGTACTAGCGGAGGTTACAATGAGCAGTTCTTC.

This clone has a single count. V and J are TRBV28 and TRBJ2-7, with 9 bases matching TRBD1. This CDR3 comprises 16 residues. Germline trimming cut 6 bases from V and 4 bases from J; bases unmatched to any gene: 13. CDR1 is MDHEN and CDR2 is SYDVKM in the germline V gene. The CDR3: CASRSHRTGATYEQYF. In DNA form, the CDR3 reads TGTGCCAGCAGGTCACACCGGACAGGGGCGACATACGAGCAGTACTTC.